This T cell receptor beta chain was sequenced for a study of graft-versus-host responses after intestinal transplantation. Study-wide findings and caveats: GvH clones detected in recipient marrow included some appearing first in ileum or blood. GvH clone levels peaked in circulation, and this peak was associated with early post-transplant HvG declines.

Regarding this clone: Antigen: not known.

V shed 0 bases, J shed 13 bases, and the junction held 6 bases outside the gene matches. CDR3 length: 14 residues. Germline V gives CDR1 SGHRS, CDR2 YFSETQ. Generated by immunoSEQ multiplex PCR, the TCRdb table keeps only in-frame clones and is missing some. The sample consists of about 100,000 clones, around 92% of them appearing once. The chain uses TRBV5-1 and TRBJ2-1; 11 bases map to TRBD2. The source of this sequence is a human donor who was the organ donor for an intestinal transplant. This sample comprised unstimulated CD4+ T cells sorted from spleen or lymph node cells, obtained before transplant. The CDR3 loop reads CASSLALAGGLQFF. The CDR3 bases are TGCGCCAGCAGCTTGGCTCTAGCGGGGGGCCTCCAGTTCTTC.